These 14 T cell receptor beta chains were all obtained from the same sample, sequenced in a study of CD8 T cells in Susac syndrome. RNA was extracted with the RNeasy kit, and a quantity of roughly 0.45 to 1 ug was reverse transcribed using random hexamers. TCRdb ran MiXCR on the immunoSEQ multiplex PCR reads and lists one entry per CDR3 protein. The sample yields about 180,000 distinct CDR3 sequences, 85% to 95% seen once. What was sequenced was CD4+ T cells from PBMCs. Receptors originate from a human donor with Susac syndrome.

The sample holds a few counts of this clonotype. The genes are TRBV2 and TRBJ1-5; TRBD1 is a possible D gene (6 bases). The germline V gene has CDR1 SNHLY and CDR2 FYNNEI. The CDR3 length is 14 residues. V was cut by 5 bases and J by 6 bases, with 14 bases left in between. The CDR3 here is CASSLEGGTQPQHF. In DNA form, the CDR3 reads TGTGCCAGCAGTCTAGAGGGGGGCACTCAGCCCCAGCATTTT.

The chain's CDR3 is CSAKRTGPFTDTQYF. The CDR3 bases are TGCAGTGCCAAAAGGACAGGCCCTTTCACAGATACGCAGTATTTT. The genes are TRBV20-1 and TRBJ2-3; 7 bases agree with TRBD1. V shed 6 bases and J 2 bases; nucleotides not matched to a gene: 11. This CDR3 comprises 15 residues. In germline, CDR1 is DFQATT, CDR2 SNEGSKA (reference sequence).

The gene calls are TRBV7-9 and TRBJ2-2; D call uncertain. Per the germline V gene, CDR1 is SEHNR and CDR2 is FQNEAQ (reference sequence). Trimming shortened V by 3 bases and J by 3 bases, and 5 bases separated the two germline ends. This CDR3 is built from 13 residues. The chain's CDR3 is CASSFGYTGELFF. Written as DNA, the CDR3 is TGTGCCAGCAGCTTCGGTTACACCGGGGAGCTGTTTTTT.

The chain links TRBV14 to TRBJ2-6, with D unclear. Germline V CDR1 and CDR2: SGHDN, FVKESK. This CDR3 contains 15 residues. Trimming removed 2 bases from V and 4 bases from J, with 9 bases in between. The CDR3 bases are TGTGCCAGCAGCCAACGGGCGTGGGGGGCCAACGTCCTGACTTTC. It specifies CASSQRAWGANVLTF.

This chain's CDR3 is CASSLGVGRSEQFF. CDR3 DNA: TGTGCCAGCAGCTTGGGAGTAGGCCGGAGTGAGCAGTTCTTC. The J gene is TRBJ2-1, the V gene TRBV5-6; D ambiguous. Germline CDR1 and CDR2: SGHDT and YYEEEE. The CDR3 has 14 residues. V lost 0 bases and J lost 9, with 13 bases in between.

This rearrangement joins TRBV5-1 to TRBJ1-1; 12 bases line up with TRBD1. The CDR3 totals 14 residues. Looked up from germline, CDR1 is SGHRS and CDR2 is YFSETQ. Trimming took 4 bases from V and 5 from J; bases not matched to a gene: 3. The CDR3 sequence is CASSAGQGATEAFF. Here the CDR3 DNA reads TGCGCCAGCAGCGCGGGACAGGGGGCTACTGAAGCTTTCTTT.

The chain has TRBV29-1 and TRBJ1-1; no definite D call. Germline values: CDR1 SQVTM, CDR2 ANQGSEA. Between the trimmed V and J ends, which lost 6 bases and 5 bases, there was a span of 13 bases. The CDR3 length is 12 residues. The CDR3 nucleotides read TGCAGCGTAGACCTTACCGGGACTGAAGCTTTCTTT. Residues: CSVDLTGTEAFF.

This chain connects TRBV5-1 to TRBJ1-2; 8 bases agree with TRBD1. V was pared by 3 bases and J by 2 bases, with 0 bases of the junction left unmatched. There are 13 residues in the CDR3. From germline, CDR1 is SGHRS and CDR2 YFSETQ. CDR3 in amino acids: CASSSGGNYGYTF. CDR3 DNA sequence: TGCGCCAGCAGCTCAGGGGGCAACTATGGCTACACCTTC.

The J gene is TRBJ1-1, the V gene TRBV29-1; no definite D call. The V gene's germline CDR1 is SQVTM and CDR2 ANQGSEA. Trimming left V 4 bases short and J 4 bases short, with 13 bases between. This CDR3 contains 13 residues. The CDR3, as DNA: TGCAGCGTTGTAGCCGATCCGGCCACTGAAGCTTTCTTT. Its translation: CSVVADPATEAFF.

Written as DNA, the CDR3 is TGCGCCAGCAGCGTGACAGGAGGAGAGACCCAGTACTTC. The encoded protein is CASSVTGGETQYF. The chain joins TRBV5-1 to TRBJ2-5, with D perhaps matching TRBD1 (6 bases). The V and J ends lost 4 bases and 4 bases respectively, with 11 bases between them. The CDR3 runs 13 residues. In germline, CDR1 is SGHRS, CDR2 YFSETQ. The full variable domain, with the rest looked up from reference TRBV5-1 and TRBJ2-5, is KAGVTQTPRYLIKTRGQQVTLSCSPISGHRSVSWYQQTPGQGLQFLFEYFSETQRNKGNFPGRFSGRQFSNSRSEMNVSTLELGDSALYLCASSVTGGETQYFGPGTRLLVL.

This clonotype was seen just once. V gene TRBV19 combines with J gene TRBJ1-2; D may be TRBD1 (6 bases). Germline V CDR1 and CDR2: LNHDA, SQIVND (reference sequence). With 4 bases removed from V and 3 bases from J, the gap between germline ends came to 6 bases. The CDR3 extends over 12 amino acids. CDR3 bases: TGTGCCAGTAGTAAGGGGGACTATGGCTACACCTTC. Its protein product is CASSKGDYGYTF.

J is TRBJ2-3 and V is TRBV20-1; 8 bases match TRBD2. This CDR3 region has 17 residues. CDR1 is DFQATT and CDR2 is SNEGSKA in the germline V gene (reference sequence). J was trimmed by 2 bases and V by 0 bases; bases with no gene match: 10. Here the CDR3 DNA reads TGCAGTGCTAGAGATCGGCGCGAGCGGGGGAACACAGATACGCAGTATTTT. Translated, it gives CSARDRRERGNTDTQYF.

The chain uses TRBV9 and TRBJ2-3, with D perhaps TRBD2 (6 bases). V was pared by 5 bases and J by 0 bases, with 13 bases between. CDR3 length: 15 residues. The germline CDR1 and CDR2 sequences are SGDLS and YYNGEE. The CDR3 DNA sequence: TGTGCCAGCAGGGGACCGGGACTGAGCACAGATACGCAGTATTTT. It is translated as CASRGPGLSTDTQYF.

The rearrangement joins TRBV20-1 to TRBJ1-3; D is unresolved. CDR1 and CDR2 from the germline V gene are DFQATT and SNEGSKA (reference sequence). The CDR3 is 12 amino acids. Trimming removed 1 base from V and 8 bases from J, with 9 bases in between. CDR3 residues: CSARVLRDTIYF. DNA for the CDR3: TGCAGTGCTAGAGTCCTGAGGGACACCATATATTTT.